The 7 T cell receptor beta chains in this list originate from one sample, sequenced in a study of blood T cell repertoires in COVID-19. Sequencing was performed with immunoSEQ multiplex PCR; in TCRdb, only in-frame clones are kept and a portion is missing. Of around 150,000 clones listed, around 90% are singletons. The sample taken for sequencing was peripheral blood. The receptors originated from an older woman with active or convalescent COVID-19.

The V and J genes are TRBV29-1 and TRBJ2-5; D not certain. This CDR3 comprises 11 residues. The V end lost 8 bases, the J end lost 4 bases, and 11 bases lay between the germline ends. In germline, CDR1 is SQVTM, CDR2 ANQGSEA. In DNA, the CDR3 is TGCAGCCCCGCGGTGGGAGAGACCCAGTACTTC. It is translated as CSPAVGETQYF. The whole variable domain, filled in from reference TRBV29-1 and TRBJ2-5, reads SAVISQKPSRDICQRGTSLTIQCQVDSQVTMMFWYRQQPGQSLTLIATANQGSEATYESGFVIDKFPISRPNLTFSTLTVSNMSPEDSSIYLCSPAVGETQYFGPGTRLLVL.

The chain joins TRBV10-3 to TRBJ2-7, with 9 bases that match TRBD1. The CDR3 is 15 residues long. After removal of 5 bases from V and 1 base from J, the junction contained 6 bases not matched to a gene. Germline CDR1 and CDR2: ENHRY and SYGVKD. CDR3: CAISKPGQGSYEQYF. The CDR3 nucleotides are TGTGCCATCAGTAAACCGGGACAGGGTTCCTACGAGCAGTACTTC.

This clone was detected only a few times. The chain links TRBV10-3 to TRBJ1-2; 7 bases agree with TRBD1. V trimming: 3 bases; J trimming: 2 bases; junction bases outside the gene matches: 9. The CDR3 has 16 residues. Germline CDR1 is ENHRY and CDR2 is SYGVKD. CDR3 sequence: CAISELKTGLNYGYTF. Here the CDR3 DNA reads TGTGCCATCAGTGAACTCAAGACAGGGCTAAACTATGGCTACACCTTC.

This clone was counted a single time. This rearrangement joins TRBV29-1 to TRBJ1-1; TRBD1 aligns across 8 bases. Germline trimming cut 8 bases from V and 1 base from J; bases unmatched to any gene: 3. Germline V gene data show CDR1 as SQVTM and CDR2 as ANQGSEA. The CDR3 is 12 residues long. The CDR3 sequence is CSSGQGNTEAFF. The CDR3 nucleotides read TGCAGCTCCGGACAGGGGAACACTGAAGCTTTCTTT.

The rearrangement links TRBV5-4 to TRBJ2-7; 9 bases align to TRBD2. The germline V gene encodes CDR1 SGHNT and CDR2 YYREEE (reference sequence). The CDR3 extends over 15 amino acids. J gave up 0 bases and V 3 bases, and 4 bases lay outside the gene matches. The CDR3 sequence is CASSYSGGNSYEQYF. The CDR3 region has the DNA TGTGCCAGCAGCTATAGCGGGGGAAACTCCTACGAGCAGTACTTC.

CDR3 in DNA: TGCGCCAGCAGCTTGGGCGGGACAGGGTACGATGGCTACACCTTC. Translating it yields CASSLGGTGYDGYTF. The chain links TRBV5-1 to TRBJ1-2; TRBD1 agrees at 9 bases. The V gene's germline CDR1 is SGHRS and CDR2 YFSETQ. The CDR3 runs 15 residues. Trimming removed 0 bases from V and 6 bases from J; junction bases left unmatched: 6. The full variable domain, completed using reference TRBV5-1 and TRBJ1-2, is KAGVTQTPRYLIKTRGQQVTLSCSPISGHRSVSWYQQTPGQGLQFLFEYFSETQRNKGNFPGRFSGRQFSNSRSEMNVSTLELGDSALYLCASSLGGTGYDGYTFGSGTRLTVV.

The chain is built from TRBV25-1 and TRBJ1-6; TRBD1 agrees at 9 bases. Germline V gene lookup returns CDR1 MGHDK and CDR2 SYGVNS. The CDR3 sequence is 14 residues long. Losses at the gene ends were 6 bases for V and 7 bases for J; bases not matched to a gene: 4. In nucleotides, the CDR3 is TGTGCCAGCAGCATCGGGACAGGGAATTCACCCCTCCACTTT. Amino acids: CASSIGTGNSPLHF.